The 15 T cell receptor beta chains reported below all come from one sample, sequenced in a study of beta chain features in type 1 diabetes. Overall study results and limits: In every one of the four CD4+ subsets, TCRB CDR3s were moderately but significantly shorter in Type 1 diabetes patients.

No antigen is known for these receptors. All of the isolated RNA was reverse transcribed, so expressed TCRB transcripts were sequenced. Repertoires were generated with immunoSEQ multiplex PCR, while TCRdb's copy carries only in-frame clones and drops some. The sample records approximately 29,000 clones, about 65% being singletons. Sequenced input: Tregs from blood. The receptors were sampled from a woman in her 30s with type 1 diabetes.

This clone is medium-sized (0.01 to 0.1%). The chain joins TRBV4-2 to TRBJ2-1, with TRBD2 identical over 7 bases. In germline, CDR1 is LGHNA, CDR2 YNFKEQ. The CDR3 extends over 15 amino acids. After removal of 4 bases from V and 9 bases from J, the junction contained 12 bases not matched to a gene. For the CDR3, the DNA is TGTGCCAGCAGCCGCCCTAGCGGAACCTCTATTGAGCAGTTCTTC. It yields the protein CASSRPSGTSIEQFF.

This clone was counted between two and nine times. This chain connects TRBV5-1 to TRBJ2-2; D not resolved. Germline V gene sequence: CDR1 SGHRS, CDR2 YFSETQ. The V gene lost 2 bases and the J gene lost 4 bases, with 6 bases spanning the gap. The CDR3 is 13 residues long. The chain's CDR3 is CASSFLSTGELFF. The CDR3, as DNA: TGCGCCAGCAGCTTTCTGTCCACCGGGGAGCTGTTTTTT. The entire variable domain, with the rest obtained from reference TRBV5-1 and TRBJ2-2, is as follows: KAGVTQTPRYLIKTRGQQVTLSCSPISGHRSVSWYQQTPGQGLQFLFEYFSETQRNKGNFPGRFSGRQFSNSRSEMNVSTLELGDSALYLCASSFLSTGELFFGEGSRLTVL.

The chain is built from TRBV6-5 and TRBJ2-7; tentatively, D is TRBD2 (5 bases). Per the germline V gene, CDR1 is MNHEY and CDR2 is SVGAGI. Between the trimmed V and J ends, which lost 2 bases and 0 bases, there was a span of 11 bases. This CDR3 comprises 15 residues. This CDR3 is CASSYASRGSYEQYF. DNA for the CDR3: TGTGCCAGCAGTTACGCATCTCGGGGCTCCTACGAGCAGTACTTC.

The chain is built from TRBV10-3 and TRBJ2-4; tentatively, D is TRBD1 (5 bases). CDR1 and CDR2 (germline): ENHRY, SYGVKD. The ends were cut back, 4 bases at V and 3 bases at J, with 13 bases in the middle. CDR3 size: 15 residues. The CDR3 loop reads CAISAVVGDKNIQYF. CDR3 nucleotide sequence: TGTGCCATCAGTGCTGTGGTAGGGGACAAAAACATTCAGTACTTC.

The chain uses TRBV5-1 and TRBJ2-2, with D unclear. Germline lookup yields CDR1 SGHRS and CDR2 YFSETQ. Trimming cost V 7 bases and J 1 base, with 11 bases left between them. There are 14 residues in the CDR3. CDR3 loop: CASLGSVNTGELFF. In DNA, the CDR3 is TGCGCCAGCCTAGGCAGTGTGAACACCGGGGAGCTGTTTTTT.

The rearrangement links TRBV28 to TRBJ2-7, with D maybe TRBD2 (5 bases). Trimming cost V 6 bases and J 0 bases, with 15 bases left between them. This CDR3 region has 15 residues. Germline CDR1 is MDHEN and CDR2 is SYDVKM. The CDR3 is CASRRKAGFSYEQYF. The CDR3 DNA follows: TGTGCCAGCAGAAGGAAGGCGGGTTTCTCCTACGAGCAGTACTTC. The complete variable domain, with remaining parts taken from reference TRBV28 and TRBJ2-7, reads DVKVTQSSRYLVKRTGEKVFLECVQDMDHENMFWYRQDPGLGLRLIYFSYDVKMKEKGDIPEGYSVSREKKERFSLILESASTNQTSMYLCASRRKAGFSYEQYFGPGTRLTVT.

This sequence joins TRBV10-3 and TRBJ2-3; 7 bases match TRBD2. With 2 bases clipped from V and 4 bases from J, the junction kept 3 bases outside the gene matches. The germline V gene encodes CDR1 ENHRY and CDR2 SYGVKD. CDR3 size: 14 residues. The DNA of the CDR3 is TGTGCCATCAGTGAGAGACTAGCAGCAGATACGCAGTATTTT. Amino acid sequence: CAISERLAADTQYF.

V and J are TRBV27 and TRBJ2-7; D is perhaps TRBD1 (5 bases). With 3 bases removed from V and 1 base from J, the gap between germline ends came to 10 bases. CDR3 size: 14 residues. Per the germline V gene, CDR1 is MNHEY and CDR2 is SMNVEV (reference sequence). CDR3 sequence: CASSFSRASYEQYF. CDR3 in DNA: TGTGCCAGCAGTTTCTCCAGGGCTTCCTACGAGCAGTACTTC.

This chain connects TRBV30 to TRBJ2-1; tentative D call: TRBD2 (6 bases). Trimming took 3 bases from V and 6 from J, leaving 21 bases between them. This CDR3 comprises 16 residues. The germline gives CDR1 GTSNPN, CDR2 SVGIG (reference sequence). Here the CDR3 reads CAWRNTGRARTNEQFF. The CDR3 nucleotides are TGTGCCTGGAGAAACACCGGGAGAGCCAGGACCAATGAGCAGTTCTTC.

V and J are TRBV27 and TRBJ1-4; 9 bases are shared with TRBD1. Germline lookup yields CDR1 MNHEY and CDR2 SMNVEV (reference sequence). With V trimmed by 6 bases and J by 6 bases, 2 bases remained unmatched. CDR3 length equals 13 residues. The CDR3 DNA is TGTGCCAGCAGGGACAGGGGTCATGAAAAACTGTTTTTT. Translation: CASRDRGHEKLFF.

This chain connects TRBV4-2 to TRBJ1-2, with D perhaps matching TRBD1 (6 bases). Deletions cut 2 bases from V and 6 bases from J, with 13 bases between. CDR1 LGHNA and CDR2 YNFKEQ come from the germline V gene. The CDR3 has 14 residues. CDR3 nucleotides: TGTGCCAGCAGCCAACAAACAGGGATTAATGGCTACACCTTC. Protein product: CASSQQTGINGYTF.

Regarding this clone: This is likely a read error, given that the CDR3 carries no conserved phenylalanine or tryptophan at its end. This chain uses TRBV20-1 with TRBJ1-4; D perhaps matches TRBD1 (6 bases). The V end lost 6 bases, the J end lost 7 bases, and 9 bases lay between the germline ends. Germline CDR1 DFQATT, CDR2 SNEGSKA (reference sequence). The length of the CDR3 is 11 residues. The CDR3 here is CSAGQREKLFL. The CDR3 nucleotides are TGCAGTGCAGGACAGCGTGAAAAACTGTTTCTT.

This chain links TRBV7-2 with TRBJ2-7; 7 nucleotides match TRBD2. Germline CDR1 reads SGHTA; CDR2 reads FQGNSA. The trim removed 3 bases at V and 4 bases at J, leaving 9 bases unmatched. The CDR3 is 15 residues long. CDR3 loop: CASSFAGTTTYEQYF. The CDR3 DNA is TGTGCCAGCAGCTTCGCCGGGACTACTACTTACGAGCAGTACTTC. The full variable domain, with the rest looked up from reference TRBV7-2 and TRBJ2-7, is GAGVSQSPSNKVTEKGKDVELRCDPISGHTALYWYRQSLGQGLEFLIYFQGNSAPDKSGLPSDRFSAERTGGSVSTLTIQRTQQEDSAVYLCASSFAGTTTYEQYFGPGTRLTVT.

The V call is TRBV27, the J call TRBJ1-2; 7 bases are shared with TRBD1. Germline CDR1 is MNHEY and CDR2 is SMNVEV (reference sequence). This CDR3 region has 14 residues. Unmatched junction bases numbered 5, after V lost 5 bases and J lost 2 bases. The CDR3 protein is CASSLRQGNYGYTF. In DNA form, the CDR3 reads TGTGCCAGCAGTCTAAGACAGGGAAACTATGGCTACACCTTC.

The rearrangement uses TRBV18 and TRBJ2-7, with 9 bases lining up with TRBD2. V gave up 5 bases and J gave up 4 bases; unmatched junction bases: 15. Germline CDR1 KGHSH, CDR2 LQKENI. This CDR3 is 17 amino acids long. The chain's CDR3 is CASSSPGIAGVVYEQYF. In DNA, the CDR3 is TGTGCCAGCTCATCCCCCGGGATAGCGGGAGTAGTTTACGAGCAGTACTTC. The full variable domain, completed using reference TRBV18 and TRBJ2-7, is NAGVMQNPRHLVRRRGQEARLRCSPMKGHSHVYWYRQLPEEGLKFMVYLQKENIIDESGMPKERFSAEFPKEGPSILRIQQVVRGDSAAYFCASSSPGIAGVVYEQYFGPGTRLTVT.